Listed below are T cell receptor beta chains from one sample, sequenced in a study of blood T cell repertoires in COVID-19. Assay: immunoSEQ multiplex PCR; the TCRdb copy retains only in-frame clones and omits some. The sample carries roughly 160,000 clones, 74% recorded once. Sequencing input: peripheral blood. These receptors were taken from an elderly woman with acute or convalescent COVID-19. Each CDR3 is given with its conserved first and last residue. A D gene is named only where the DNA matches it firmly. Only part of the rows carry a size: once, few, many, or a class if the clone is expanded.

j_gene,d_gene,v_gene,abundance,CDR3aa,CDR3nt
TRBJ2-7,TRBD2,TRBV20-1,-,CSASSSSGNEQYF,TGCAGTGCTAGTTCGTCTAGCGGGAACGAGCAGTACTTC
TRBJ1-2,-,TRBV30,once,CAWSRDTYYGYTF,TGTGCCTGGAGTAGGGACACCTACTATGGCTACACCTTC
TRBJ2-3,TRBD2,TRBV30,-,CACSSGSGTDTQYF,TGTGCCTGCTCTAGCGGGAGCGGCACAGATACGCAGTATTTT
TRBJ1-5,-,TRBV3-1/TRBV3-2,once,CASSPTVNQPQHF,TGTGCCAGCAGCCCAACGGTGAATCAGCCCCAGCATTTT
TRBJ2-6,-,TRBV5-1,-,CASSVSTGAGANVLTF,TGCGCCAGCAGCGTCTCCACGGGTGCGGGGGCCAACGTCCTGACTTTC
TRBJ2-1,-,TRBV14,-,CASSPRPMVNEQFF,TGTGCCAGCTCCCCCAGGCCCATGGTAAATGAGCAGTTCTTC
TRBJ1-2,-,TRBV19,-,CASSERVYGYTF,TGTGCCAGTAGTGAGAGAGTCTATGGCTACACCTTC
TRBJ2-5,TRBD2,TRBV27,-,CASSPPGLQETQYF,TGTGCCAGCAGTCCACCGGGACTACAAGAGACCCAGTACTTC
TRBJ2-1,TRBD1,TRBV24-1,-,CATRDTVYRGYNEQFF,TGTGCCACCAGGGACACCGTGTACAGGGGATACAATGAGCAGTTCTTC
TRBJ1-4,TRBD1,TRBV10-2,-,CASDPGGSTNEKLFF,TGCGCCAGCGATCCAGGGGGCTCAACTAATGAAAAACTGTTTTTT
TRBJ2-5,TRBD2,TRBV7-7,-,CASSPGLAGGLRGTQYF,TGTGCCAGCAGCCCAGGACTAGCGGGAGGGCTTAGGGGGACCCAGTACTTC
TRBJ2-5,-,TRBV30,-,CAWSKNYQETQYF,TGTGCCTGGAGCAAGAACTACCAAGAGACCCAGTACTTC
TRBJ2-2,TRBD1,TRBV10-3,-,CAISGKKQGVEDTGELFF,TGTGCCATCAGTGGGAAAAAACAGGGGGTGGAAGACACCGGGGAGCTGTTTTTT
TRBJ1-1,-,TRBV15,-,CATSRDNLRDTEAFF,TGTGCCACCAGCAGAGATAACCTCAGGGACACTGAAGCTTTCTTT
TRBJ2-3,-,TRBV11-2,-,CASSLPGFTDTQYF,TGTGCCAGCAGCTTACCGGGGTTCACAGATACGCAGTATTTT
TRBJ2-2,-,TRBV7-2,once,CASSQYTGELFF,TGTGCCAGCAGCCAATACACCGGGGAGCTGTTTTTT
TRBJ2-2,-,TRBV6-6,-,CASSPGQFTGELFF,TGTGCCAGCAGCCCTGGACAGTTCACCGGGGAGCTGTTTTTT
TRBJ2-1,-,TRBV7-9,-,CATLLGDSNNNEQFF,TGTGCCACCTTGTTGGGGGACTCAAATAACAATGAGCAGTTCTTC
TRBJ2-1,TRBD2,TRBV5-1,-,CASSLYQREFGSYNEQFF,TGCGCCAGCAGCTTGTACCAGCGGGAGTTTGGTTCCTACAATGAGCAGTTCTTC
TRBJ2-3,TRBD2,TRBV10-1,-,CASSEGLGSDTQYF,TGCGCCAGCAGTGAGGGACTAGGCTCGGATACGCAGTATTTT
TRBJ1-1,TRBD1,TRBV28,-,CASTPPRGRRTEAFF,TGTGCCAGCACTCCCCCTAGGGGGCGGCGCACTGAAGCTTTCTTT
TRBJ2-5,-,TRBV3-1/TRBV3-2,-,CASSSGLAGYQETQYF,TGTGCCAGCAGCTCTGGCCTGGCGGGGTACCAAGAGACCCAGTACTTC
TRBJ2-1,TRBD2,TRBV24-1,-,CATSDQRGGSYNEQFF,TGTGCCACCAGTGACCAGCGGGGTGGGTCCTACAATGAGCAGTTCTTC
TRBJ2-1,TRBD2,TRBV9,-,CASSVGAGTSGTYNEQFF,TGTGCCAGCAGCGTAGGCGCCGGGACTAGCGGAACCTACAATGAGCAGTTCTTC
TRBJ2-3,-,TRBV27,-,CASSSRLVAGSDTQYF,TGTGCCAGCAGTTCTAGACTAGTAGCCGGCTCCGATACGCAGTATTTT
TRBJ2-2,-,TRBV5-4,-,CASSLGTPYYTGELFF,TGTGCCAGCAGCTTGGGGACTCCCTACTACACCGGGGAGCTGTTTTTT
TRBJ1-4,TRBD1,TRBV11-2,-,CASSTTQGAGEKLFF,TGTGCCAGCAGCACAACACAGGGGGCGGGGGAAAAACTGTTTTTT
TRBJ2-7,-,TRBV7-2,once,CASSLVRAYEQYF,TGTGCCAGCAGCTTAGTGAGGGCCTACGAGCAGTACTTC
TRBJ1-5,-,TRBV27,-,CASSLGPNQPQHF,TGTGCCAGCAGTCTGGGGCCCAATCAGCCCCAGCATTTT
TRBJ2-3,TRBD2,TRBV10-3,few,CAISERSSGGRFSTDTQYF,TGTGCCATCAGTGAAAGGTCTAGCGGCGGGAGATTTAGCACAGATACGCAGTATTTT
TRBJ1-1,TRBD1,TRBV12-3/TRBV12-4,-,CASSRDRLIAFF,TGTGCCAGCAGTAGGGACAGGTTAATAGCTTTCTTT
TRBJ1-5,TRBD1,TRBV28,-,CASTLQGGGNQPQHF,TGTGCCAGCACCTTACAGGGGGGGGGCAATCAGCCCCAGCATTTT
TRBJ2-1,-,TRBV7-2,-,CASSLGEAHNEQFF,TGTGCCAGCAGCTTAGGGGAGGCGCACAATGAGCAGTTCTTC
TRBJ2-7,TRBD2,TRBV27,-,CASSPSSGVSYEQYF,TGTGCCAGCAGCCCATCTAGCGGAGTCTCCTACGAGCAGTACTTC
TRBJ1-2,TRBD1,TRBV28,-,CASTAAQGLLGNYGYTF,TGTGCCAGCACAGCAGCACAGGGGCTCCTTGGGAACTATGGCTACACCTTC
TRBJ1-3,-,TRBV20-1,few,CSASRRQLGGNTIYF,TGCAGTGCTAGTAGGAGGCAGCTGGGAGGAAACACCATATATTTT
TRBJ2-1,TRBD2,TRBV9,-,CASSTTGTRGALYNEQFF,TGTGCCAGCAGCACCACCGGGACTAGAGGAGCCTTATACAATGAGCAGTTCTTC
TRBJ2-3,-,TRBV18,-,CASSPGAGVDTQYF,TGTGCCAGCTCACCCGGTGCTGGAGTGGATACGCAGTATTTT
TRBJ1-2,TRBD1,TRBV2,few,CASSSQGARYGYTF,TGTGCCAGCAGTTCTCAGGGGGCGCGTTATGGCTACACCTTC
TRBJ2-1,TRBD2,TRBV4-2,-,CASSPRVGTTRDEQFF,TGTGCCAGCAGCCCACGAGTCGGGACTACCCGTGATGAGCAGTTCTTC
TRBJ2-1,-,TRBV12-3/TRBV12-4,-,CASSRGGYEQFF,TGTGCCAGCAGTAGAGGGGGATATGAGCAGTTCTTC
TRBJ2-2,-,TRBV28,-,CASSPGSANTGELFF,TGTGCCAGCAGTCCGGGGTCCGCGAACACCGGGGAGCTGTTTTTT
TRBJ2-1,TRBD2,TRBV9,once,CASSVGLAAPYNEQFF,TGTGCCAGCAGCGTAGGACTAGCGGCCCCCTACAATGAGCAGTTCTTC
TRBJ2-7,TRBD2,TRBV3-1/TRBV3-2,-,CASSHSGSSYEQYF,TGTGCCAGCAGCCATAGCGGGAGTTCCTACGAGCAGTACTTC
TRBJ2-3,-,TRBV3-1/TRBV3-2,-,CASSPTGHTDTQYF,TGTGCCAGCAGCCCCACAGGGCACACAGATACGCAGTATTTT
TRBJ1-2,TRBD1,TRBV7-2,-,CASSFPGQTYGYTF,TGTGCCAGCAGCTTCCCGGGACAGACCTATGGCTACACCTTC
TRBJ2-3,TRBD2,TRBV18,-,CASSPPGTSGSTDTQYF,TGTGCCAGCTCACCACCTGGGACTAGCGGTAGCACAGATACGCAGTATTTT
TRBJ2-1,TRBD2,TRBV4-2,-,CASSQGMTSGSYNEQFF,TGTGCCAGCAGCCAAGGAATGACTAGCGGTTCCTACAATGAGCAGTTCTTC
TRBJ2-7,-,TRBV11-2,-,CASSRNRDSLYEQYF,TGTGCCAGCAGCCGCAACCGGGACTCCCTATACGAGCAGTACTTC
TRBJ2-1,-,TRBV9,-,CASSVHLAGLASYNEQFF,TGTGCCAGCAGCGTACATCTCGCGGGCTTGGCCTCCTACAATGAGCAGTTCTTC
TRBJ2-1,TRBD2,TRBV5-4,-,CASSPYGGTSGNEQFF,TGTGCCAGCAGCCCCTATGGCGGGACTAGCGGCAATGAGCAGTTCTTC
TRBJ2-2,-,TRBV7-2,-,CASSLGSATRGTGELFF,TGTGCCAGCAGCTTAGGGAGCGCAACTCGTGGCACCGGGGAGCTGTTTTTT
TRBJ1-4,-,TRBV6-1,-,CASSEGAGEKLFF,TGTGCCAGCAGTGAAGGGGCGGGGGAAAAACTGTTTTTT
TRBJ2-5,TRBD1,TRBV7-9,-,CASSRTGSLETQYF,TGTGCCAGCAGCCGGACAGGGTCGTTAGAGACCCAGTACTTC